This T cell receptor beta chain was identified during a study of beta chain features in type 1 diabetes (dated by TCRdb to the late 2010s). The study in broad terms: Patients and healthy donors did not differ in mean age, gender distribution, total cell number or subset yield. A total of 85 million to 140 million sorted cells were examined across all samples, and a strong correlation was observed between cell number per subset and RNA yield. In the study, recently diagnosed type 1 diabetes patients and matched healthy donors were compared on the TCRB repertoires of their sorted circulating CD4+ T cell subsets. Regulatory and stem cell-like memory subsets were isolated from only 8 patients and about eight healthy donors, whereas naive and central memory subsets came from all 30 or so donors. What the work shows at the level of the full study, not this receptor alone: At VDJ recombination sites, type 1 diabetes patients had fewer insertions and more deleted nucleotides, which implies abnormalities in thymic rearrangement. Because cDNA was sequenced instead of genomic DNA, activated cells with high expression could be over-represented, although the groups did not differ in activation or CD3 levels. Naive, central memory and regulatory TCRB repertoires appeared to be more similar among patients than among healthy donors. In all four CD4+ subsets, TCRB CDR3 length was moderately but significantly shorter in type 1 diabetes patients. PCR may preferentially amplify shorter templates, but because patient and control samples were amplified and corrected together, any resulting skew would affect both groups equally. Because small numbers of individuals were included in the HLA sub-analyses, any influence of HLA type on TCRB rearrangement was left unresolved.

A single peripheral blood draw of around 100 mL on average was collected from each donor into heparinised tubes. A BD FACSAria II was used to sort naive, central memory, regulatory and stem cell-like memory CD4+ T cells with a panel that included CD45RO, CCR7, CD25, CD127, CD95 and CD27. A purity above 98% was achieved for all sorted populations. PBMCs were isolated immediately by Lymphoprep density gradient centrifugation and stained directly without culture. Samples were stained and sorted in pairs, with one healthy donor and one patient per experiment, so that batch effects were minimized. CDR1 and CDR2, looked up from the germline V gene (reference sequence), are GTSNPN and SVGIG. Counted from cysteine to phenylalanine, this CDR3 has 15 amino acids. Just CDR3 DNA is preserved here, 45 bases in frame from base 1. V is shortened by 0 bases, J by 4 bases, and the region joining them spans 13 bases.

All of the isolated RNA was reverse transcribed with the High Capacity cDNA Reverse Transcription Kit, so expressed TCRB transcripts were sequenced. Naive, central memory and regulatory T cell samples underwent deep immunoSEQ sequencing, averaging around 3.7 million total reads per sample. Sorted cells were lysed in RLT buffer, and RNA was extracted using DNase-treated RNeasy Micro or Mini kits according to cell number. Each cell subset was processed separately to prevent cross-contamination, with patient and healthy donor samples processed together. TCRB sequences were amplified from cDNA with the immunoSEQ multiplex PCR, producing 87-bp fragments spanning the CDR3 region. Amplicons were sequenced on the Illumina HiSeq platform. The source study handled its data this way. PCR bias was computationally corrected using synthetic template baselines, reads within Hamming distance 2 were collapsed, and singletons that could not be merged were discarded. Reads were aligned against IMGT so that V, D and J genes, CDR3 length and insertions or deletions at six rearrangement sites could be assigned. Within each subset, clonotype counts were normalized to the number of sorted cells before true diversity and Gini coefficients were calculated with the tcR R package. The overlap coefficient, calculated on TCRB nucleotide sequences, was used to quantify repertoire sharing. As a proxy for the pre-selection repertoire, out-of-frame TCRB sequences from naive cells were analyzed. Not all clones reach the TCRdb copy of this immuneACCESS table, which keeps in-frame sequences only. Checked studies attribute under half of the gap to unresolved V genes and leave the rest unexplained. The D gene and trimming were derived from the DNA, and the V and J assignments and clone size from that table. This sample has under 450,000 clones in its table, and roughly 14% of those were observed once. The ten biggest clones cover roughly 0.04% of the sample.

Note on this clone: Which antigen it targets is not known. Base-call qualities are not available, and no considerably larger clone is one nucleotide away.

The origin of this receptor is a man aged 25-45 years in good health. The specimen sequenced was naive CD4+ T cells from blood. The cell subset or site label on this specimen signifies: true naive CD4+ T cells. The sequence links TRBV30 to TRBJ2-1; D gene: possibly TRBD2, on 6 matching bases. The CDR3 protein sequence reads: CAWSVPAGTYNEQFF. The sequenced DNA is TGTGCCTGGAGTGTACCCGCGGGGACGTACAATGAGCAGTTCTTC.